These 21 T cell receptor beta chains originate from one sample sequenced in a study of blood T cell repertoires in COVID-19. TCRdb's table, derived via immunoSEQ multiplex PCR, lists solely in-frame clones and lacks some. The sample carries around 300,000 clones, around nine tenths recorded once. The sample was peripheral blood. The source is a woman in her 40s who had recovered from COVID-19.

Only one count was recorded for this clone. V and J are TRBV21-1 and TRBJ2-4; TRBD2, as called in the table, went unchecked against the DNA. TRBV21-1 is a documented pseudogene. CDR3 length: 17 residues. CDR3 nucleotide sequence: TGTGCCAGCAGCAAAGTGGGAGCGCGAGCAGCCAAAAACATTCAGTACTTC. Translated: CASSKVGARAAKNIQYF.

This rearrangement joins TRBV4-1 to TRBJ2-5, with 7 bases fitting TRBD2. The CDR3 runs to 15 residues. The V gene's germline CDR1 is MGHRA and CDR2 YSYEKL. The V and J ends lost 4 bases and 4 bases, in that order; junction bases with no gene match: 9. The CDR3 loop reads CASSPREREGETQYF. CDR3 DNA sequence: TGCGCCAGCAGCCCGCGGGAGAGGGAGGGAGAGACCCAGTACTTC.

V and J are TRBV5-8 and TRBJ2-1; 8 bases fit TRBD2. The CDR3 contains 14 residues. Germline V gene data show CDR1 as SGHTS and CDR2 as YDEGEE. Trimming cost V 0 bases and J 9 bases; bases outside gene matches: 5. DNA for the CDR3: TGTGCCAGCAGCTTGGGAGCGGGAGTTTTTGAGCAGTTCTTC. It translates to CASSLGAGVFEQFF.

The CDR3 sequence: CASSPGQGRDEQFF. The CDR3 DNA reads as TGCGCCAGCAGCCCTGGACAGGGGAGGGATGAGCAGTTCTTC. The rearrangement links TRBV5-1 to TRBJ2-1; TRBD1 matches at 9 bases. There are 14 residues in the CDR3. The trim removed 4 bases at V and 8 bases at J, leaving 7 bases unmatched. Germline assignment: CDR1 SGHRS and CDR2 YFSETQ.

Here the CDR3 DNA reads TGTGCCAGCAGCTTAACGGCGGGCACAGATACGCAGTATTTT. This translates into CASSLTAGTDTQYF. The chain employs TRBV7-3 and TRBJ2-3; D is unclear. Germline CDR1 reads SGHTA; CDR2 reads FQGTGA. The V end lost 0 bases, the J end lost 1 base, and 5 bases lay between the germline ends. The CDR3 spans 14 residues.

The chain joins TRBV6-2 or TRBV6-3 to TRBJ1-4; no definite D call. The CDR3 is 13 amino acids. The germline V gene has CDR1 MNHEY and CDR2 SVGEGT. The germline V and J ends were trimmed by 3 bases and 8 bases, with 10 bases remaining between them. The CDR3 loop reads CASSYLAGEKLFF. The CDR3 nucleotides are TGTGCCAGCAGTTATCTAGCGGGGGAAAAACTGTTTTTT.

The chain has TRBV19 and TRBJ1-2, with D perhaps TRBD1 (6 bases). Germline CDR1 is LNHDA and CDR2 is SQIVND (reference sequence). Trimming removed 7 bases from V and 3 bases from J, with 9 bases in between. The CDR3 has 12 residues. CDR3 in amino acids: CASMAGDYGYTF. Written as DNA, the CDR3 is TGTGCCAGTATGGCAGGGGACTATGGCTACACCTTC.

This clone appeared once. V gene TRBV28 combines with J gene TRBJ1-6; no reliable D call. The CDR3 covers 18 residues. The germline V gene encodes CDR1 MDHEN and CDR2 SYDVKM. Trimming removed 5 bases at V and 1 base at J, with 18 bases between. The DNA for the CDR3 is TGTGCCAGCAGTCAGCCGGAACCTGTGAGGTCCTATAATTCACCCCTCCACTTT. Amino acid sequence: CASSQPEPVRSYNSPLHF.

The rearrangement links TRBV7-3 to TRBJ1-2; D might be TRBD1 (6 bases). The V gene lost 5 bases and the J gene lost 5 bases, with 21 bases spanning the gap. The V gene's germline CDR1 is SGHTA and CDR2 FQGTGA. CDR3 size: 16 residues. The CDR3 reads CASSPGPIGTLYGYTF. Written as DNA, the CDR3 is TGTGCCAGCAGCCCGGGGCCCATCGGGACACTTTATGGCTACACCTTC.

The chain joins TRBV7-9 to TRBJ2-5; D possibly corresponds to TRBD1 (5 bases). V was cut by 6 bases and J by 1 base, with 6 bases left in between. This CDR3 has 12 amino acids. In germline, CDR1 is SEHNR, CDR2 FQNEAQ (reference sequence). The CDR3 DNA is TGTGCCAGCAGAGGGGCCCAAGAGACCCAGTACTTC. Encoded protein: CASRGAQETQYF.

This sequence joins TRBV28 and TRBJ2-2; 9 bases fit TRBD1. V gave up 1 base and J gave up 4 bases; unmatched junction bases: 19. Germline CDR1 is MDHEN and CDR2 is SYDVKM. This CDR3 comprises 21 residues. The CDR3 here is CASSLYDRARLGTGFTGELFF. The CDR3 DNA reads TGTGCCAGCAGTTTATATGACCGGGCCCGGTTGGGGACAGGGTTCACCGGGGAGCTGTTTTTT.

In its sample, this clone was seen once. The chain employs TRBV5-5 and TRBJ1-1; 7 bases map to TRBD1. J lost 5 bases, V lost 7 bases, and 8 bases had no gene match. Germline V gene data show CDR1 as SGHKS and CDR2 as YYEKEE (reference sequence). The CDR3 sequence is 13 residues long. The CDR3 loop is CASAFEGATEAFF. CDR3 bases: TGTGCCAGCGCCTTTGAGGGGGCGACTGAAGCTTTCTTT. Variable domain in full (rest from reference TRBV5-5 and TRBJ1-1): DAGVTQSPTHLIKTRGQQVTLRCSPISGHKSVSWYQQVLGQGPQFIFQYYEKEERGRGNFPDRFSARQFPNYSSELNVNALLLGDSALYLCASAFEGATEAFFGQGTRLTVV.

This chain joins TRBV3-1 (or the pseudogene TRBV3-2) and TRBJ2-1; TRBD2 matches at 9 bases. The CDR3 runs 16 residues. Germline V gene sequence: CDR1 LGHDT, CDR2 YNNKEL (reference sequence). Trimming took 4 bases from V and 5 from J; bases not matched to a gene: 9. DNA for the CDR3: TGTGCCAGCAGCCCCAGGGTAGCGGGAGCCCACAATGAGCAGTTCTTC. Amino acid sequence: CASSPRVAGAHNEQFF.

A single count supports this clone. The rearrangement uses TRBV13 and TRBJ2-7; TRBD2 might be the D (5 bases). The CDR3 is 14 residues long. Germline-derived CDR1 and CDR2 are PRHDT and FYEKMQ (reference sequence). Trimming left V 1 base short and J 3 bases short, with 10 bases between. The DNA of the CDR3 is TGTGCCAGCAGCTTAGCGGGGTCCAGCTACGAGCAGTACTTC. It encodes CASSLAGSSYEQYF.

The J gene is TRBJ2-1, the V gene TRBV7-3; 12 nucleotides line up with TRBD2. The CDR3 runs 16 residues. Germline CDR1 SGHTA, CDR2 FQGTGA. Unmatched junction bases numbered 7, after V lost 5 bases and J lost 5 bases. In nucleotides, the CDR3 is TGTGCCAGCAGCGCATACGGACTAGCGGGACACAATGAGCAGTTCTTC. It encodes CASSAYGLAGHNEQFF.

The rearrangement joins TRBV18 to TRBJ2-1, with 8 positions matching TRBD2. Unmatched junction bases numbered 4, after V lost 6 bases and J lost 6 bases. The CDR3 extends over 13 amino acids. From germline, CDR1 is KGHSH and CDR2 LQKENI. CDR3 sequence (DNA): TGTGCCAGCTCGACGGCGGGAGGCAATGAGCAGTTCTTC. It yields the protein CASSTAGGNEQFF.

The chain recombines TRBV5-1 with TRBJ2-3; weak D call: TRBD1 (5 bases). This CDR3 region has 17 residues. Germline CDR1 SGHRS, CDR2 YFSETQ. The V and J ends lost 0 bases and 0 bases respectively, with 14 bases between them. The CDR3 coding sequence is TGCGCCAGCAGCTTGGATGTGGGCAGGGAAAGCACAGATACGCAGTATTTT. This sequence encodes CASSLDVGRESTDTQYF.

The rearrangement uses TRBV11-3 and TRBJ2-3; D gene uncertain. This CDR3 has 14 residues. The V end lost 6 bases, the J end lost 0 bases, and 10 bases lay between the germline ends. CDR1 is SGHNT and CDR2 is YENEEA in the germline V gene. The CDR3 nucleotides read TGTGCCAGCAGGAGAGAGTATAGCACAGATACGCAGTATTTT. Amino acid sequence: CASRREYSTDTQYF.

V is TRBV4-2 and J is TRBJ2-5; 14 bases agree with TRBD2. Germline V CDR1 and CDR2: LGHNA, YNFKEQ. The CDR3 contains 18 residues. The trim removed 2 bases at V and 5 bases at J, leaving 10 bases unmatched. The CDR3 sequence: CASSQPGLAGGDSETQYF. In nucleotides, the CDR3 is TGTGCCAGCAGCCAACCCGGACTAGCGGGAGGAGATTCTGAGACCCAGTACTTC.

V usage is TRBV5-1 and J usage is TRBJ2-2; 9 bases are shared with TRBD1. The CDR3 consists of 14 residues. The V gene end was trimmed by 9 bases and the J gene end by 7 bases; junction bases not matched to a gene: 10. Germline CDR1 and CDR2: SGHRS and YFSETQ. CDR3 loop: CATMTGQGIGELFF. The CDR3 DNA follows: TGCGCCACCATGACGGGACAGGGAATCGGGGAGCTGTTTTTT.

The V and J genes are TRBV7-8 and TRBJ2-2, with 8 bases fitting TRBD1. Germline V gene data show CDR1 as SGHVS and CDR2 as FQNEAQ. The CDR3 runs 17 residues. The ends lost 2 bases at V and 2 bases at J; junction bases unmatched: 7. CDR3 bases: TGTGCCAGCAGCTTAAGTAGGGACAGGCTTAACACCGGGGAGCTGTTTTTT. It specifies CASSLSRDRLNTGELFF.